The source of this TCR beta chain is a study of shared clonotypes between healthy human individuals. Authors' analysis steps: Junction-only sequences without quality scores came from ImmunoSEQ, so filtering differed. Libraries were prepared by immunoSEQ multiplex PCR; TCRdb keeps only in-frame clonotypes and omits some of them. The DNA gave D and trimming, while V, J and clone size come from that table. The top ten clones hold more than 0.1% of a sample with around 2,000,000 clones, 85% to 95% of them seen once. Germline assignment: CDR1 MNHEY and CDR2 SMNVEV (reference sequence). The CDR3 runs to 13 residues. V shed 2 bases and J shed 2 bases, with 6 bases lying between them. Broader study findings: Sharing across four donors was highest in naive CD4 (around 5%) and lowest in memory CD8 (approximately 0.4%).

CD4+ cell separation produced CD45RA+ naive and CD45RA-negative memory subsets. As for this clone: Its antigen is as yet unknown.

The V call is TRBV27, the J call TRBJ1-1; no clear D. The receptor's source is a young man in good health. Sequencing used naive CD4+ T cells sorted from blood. Subset indicated: CD45RA+ positively selected. The CDR3 DNA follows: TGTGCCAGCAGTTTAACCATAAACACTGAAGCTTTCTTT. It specifies CASSLTINTEAFF.